Described below is a single T cell receptor beta chain sequence and its context. This entry is derived from a study of beta chain features in type 1 diabetes. This CDR3 is 16 amino acids long. In germline, CDR1 is LNHDA, CDR2 SQIVND (reference sequence). V was pared by 4 bases and J by 8 bases, with 13 bases of the junction left unmatched. Reverse transcribing all isolated RNA meant expressed TCRB transcripts were sequenced. Profiling relied on immunoSEQ multiplex PCR, and the TCRdb table lists in-frame clones only, not all of them. The table shows under 450,000 clones, with over 11% occurring only once.

The chain carries TRBV19 and TRBJ2-1; 8 nucleotides line up with TRBD1. The TCR comes from a man aged 25-40 years in good health. The sample was naive CD4+ T cells from blood. The CDR3 region has the DNA TGTGCCAGTAGTAAGCCCTATCGGACAGGGTTTGATGAGCAGTTCTTC. Translation: CASSKPYRTGFDEQFF.